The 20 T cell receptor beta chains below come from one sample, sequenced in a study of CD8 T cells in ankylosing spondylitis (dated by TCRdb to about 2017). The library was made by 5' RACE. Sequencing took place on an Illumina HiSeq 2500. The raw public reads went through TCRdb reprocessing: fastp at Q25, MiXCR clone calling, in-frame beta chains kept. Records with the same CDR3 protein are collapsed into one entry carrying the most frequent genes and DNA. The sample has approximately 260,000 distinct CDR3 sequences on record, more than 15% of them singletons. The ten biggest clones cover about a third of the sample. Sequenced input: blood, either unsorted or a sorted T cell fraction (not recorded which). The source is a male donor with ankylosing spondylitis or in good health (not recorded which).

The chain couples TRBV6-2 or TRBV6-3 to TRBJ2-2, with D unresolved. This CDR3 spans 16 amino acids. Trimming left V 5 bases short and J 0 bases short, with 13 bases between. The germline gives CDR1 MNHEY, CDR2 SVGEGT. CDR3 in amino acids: CASSRTPTANTGELFF. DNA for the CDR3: TGTGCCAGCAGTCGGACCCCCACCGCGAACACCGGGGAGCTGTTTTTT.

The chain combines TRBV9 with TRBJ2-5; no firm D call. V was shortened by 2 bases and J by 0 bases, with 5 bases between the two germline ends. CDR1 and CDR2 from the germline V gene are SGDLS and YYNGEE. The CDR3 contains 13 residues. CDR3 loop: CASSVDNQETQYF. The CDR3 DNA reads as TGTGCCAGCAGCGTCGACAACCAAGAGACCCAGTACTTC. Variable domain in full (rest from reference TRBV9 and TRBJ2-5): DSGVTQTPKHLITATGQRVTLRCSPRSGDLSVYWYQQSLDQGLQFLIQYYNGEERAKGNILERFSAQQFPDLHSELNLSSLELGDSALYFCASSVDNQETQYFGPGTRLLVL.

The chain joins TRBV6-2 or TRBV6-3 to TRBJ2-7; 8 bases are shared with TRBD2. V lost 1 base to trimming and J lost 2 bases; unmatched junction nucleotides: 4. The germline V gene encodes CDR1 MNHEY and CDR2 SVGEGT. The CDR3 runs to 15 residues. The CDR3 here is CASSYLAGRPYEQYF. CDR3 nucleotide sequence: TGTGCCAGCAGTTACTTAGCGGGACGACCCTACGAGCAGTACTTC.

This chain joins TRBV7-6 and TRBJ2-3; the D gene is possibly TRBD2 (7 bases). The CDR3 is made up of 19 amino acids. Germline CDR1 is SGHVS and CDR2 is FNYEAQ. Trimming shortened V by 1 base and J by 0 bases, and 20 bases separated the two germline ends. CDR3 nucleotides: TGTGCCAGCAGCTTAGACCCTTATGGCGGCGGGGGCAGCACAGATACGCAGTATTTT. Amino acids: CASSLDPYGGGGSTDTQYF.

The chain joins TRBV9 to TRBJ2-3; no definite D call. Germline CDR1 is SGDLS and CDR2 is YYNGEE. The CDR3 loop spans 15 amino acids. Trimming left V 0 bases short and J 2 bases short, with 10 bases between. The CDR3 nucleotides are TGTGCCAGCAGCGTAGGTGGGTTCTCCACAGATACGCAGTATTTT. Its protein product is CASSVGGFSTDTQYF.

For the CDR3, the DNA is TGTGCCTCCTCCAAGCAGTTCCCTTGCGGGGCCCAAGAGACCCAGTACTTC. Protein: CASSKQFPCGAQETQYF. The V gene is TRBV3-1, the J gene TRBJ2-5; TRBD2 is a possible D gene (6 bases). From germline, CDR1 is LGHDT and CDR2 YNNKEL (reference sequence). The CDR3 is 17 residues long. Trimming left V 11 bases short and J 1 base short, with 26 bases between.

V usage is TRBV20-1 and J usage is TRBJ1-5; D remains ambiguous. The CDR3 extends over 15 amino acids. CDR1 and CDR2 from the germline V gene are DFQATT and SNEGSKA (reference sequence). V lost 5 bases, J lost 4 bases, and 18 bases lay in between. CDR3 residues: CSAPLVGRENQPQHF. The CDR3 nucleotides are TGCAGTGCTCCACTTGTCGGCCGGGAAAATCAGCCCCAGCATTTT.

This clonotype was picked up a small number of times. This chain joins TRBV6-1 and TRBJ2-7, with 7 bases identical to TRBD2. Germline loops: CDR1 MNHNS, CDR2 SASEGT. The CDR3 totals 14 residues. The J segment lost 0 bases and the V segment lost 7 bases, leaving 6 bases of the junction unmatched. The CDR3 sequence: CASNPRGSSYEQYF. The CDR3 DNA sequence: TGTGCCAGCAACCCCCGCGGGAGCTCCTACGAGCAGTACTTC.

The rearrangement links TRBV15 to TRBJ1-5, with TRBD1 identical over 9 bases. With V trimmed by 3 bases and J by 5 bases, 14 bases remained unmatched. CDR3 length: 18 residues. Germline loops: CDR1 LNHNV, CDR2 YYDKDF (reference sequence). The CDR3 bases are TGTGCCACCAGCAGGGATACAGGGGGCCTTGGACTTGATCAGCCCCAGCATTTT. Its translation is CATSRDTGGLGLDQPQHF.

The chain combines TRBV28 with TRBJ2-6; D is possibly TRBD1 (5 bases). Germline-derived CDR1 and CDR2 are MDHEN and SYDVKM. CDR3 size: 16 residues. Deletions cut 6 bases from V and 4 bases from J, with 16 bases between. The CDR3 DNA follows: TGTGCCAGCAGGGACCCCGACAGTGTAGGGGCCAACGTCCTGACTTTC. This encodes CASRDPDSVGANVLTF.

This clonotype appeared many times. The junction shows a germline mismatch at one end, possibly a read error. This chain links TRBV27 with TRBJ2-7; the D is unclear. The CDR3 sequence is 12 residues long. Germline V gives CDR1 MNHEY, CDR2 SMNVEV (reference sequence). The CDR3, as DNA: TGCGCCAGCAGCCCCACGGCCTACGAGCAGTACTTC. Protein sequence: CASSPTAYEQYF.

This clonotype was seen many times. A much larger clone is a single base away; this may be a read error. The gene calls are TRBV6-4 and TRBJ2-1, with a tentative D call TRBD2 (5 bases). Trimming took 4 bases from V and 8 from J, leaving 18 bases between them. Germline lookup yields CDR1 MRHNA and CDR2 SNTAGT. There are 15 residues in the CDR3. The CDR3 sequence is CASSGPDSLADEQFF. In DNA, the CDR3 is TGTGCCAGCAGTGGCCCGGACTCGCTGGCAGATGAGCAGTTCTTC.

Written as DNA, the CDR3 is TGTGCCAGCAGTTTAGAGGGGCCAAACTCCTACGAGCAGTACTTC. This codes for CASSLEGPNSYEQYF. The chain combines TRBV27 with TRBJ2-7, with D tentatively TRBD1 or TRBD2 (5 bases each). The V end was cut by 2 bases, the J end by 0 bases, with 11 bases between. Germline CDR1 reads MNHEY; CDR2 reads SMNVEV (reference sequence). CDR3 length equals 15 residues.

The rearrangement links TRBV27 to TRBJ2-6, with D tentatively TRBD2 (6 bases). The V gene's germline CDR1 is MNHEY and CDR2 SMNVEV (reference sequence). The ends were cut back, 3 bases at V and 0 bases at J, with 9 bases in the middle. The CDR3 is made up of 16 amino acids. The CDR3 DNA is TGTGCCAGCAGTTTCCACGGGAGCTCTGGGGCCAACGTCCTGACTTTC. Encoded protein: CASSFHGSSGANVLTF. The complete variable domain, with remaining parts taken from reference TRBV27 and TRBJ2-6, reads EAQVTQNPRYLITVTGKKLTVTCSQNMNHEYMSWYRQDPGLGLRQIYYSMNVEVTDKGDVPEGYKVSRKEKRNFPLILESPSPNQTSLYFCASSFHGSSGANVLTFGAGSRLTVL.

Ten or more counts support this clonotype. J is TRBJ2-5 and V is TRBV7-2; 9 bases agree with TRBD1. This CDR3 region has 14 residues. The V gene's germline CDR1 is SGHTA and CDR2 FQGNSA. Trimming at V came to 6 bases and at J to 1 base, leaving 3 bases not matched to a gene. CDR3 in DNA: TGTGCCAGCAGTTCGACAGGGGGCCAAGAGACCCAGTACTTC. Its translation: CASSSTGGQETQYF. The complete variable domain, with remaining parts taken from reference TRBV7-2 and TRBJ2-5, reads GAGVSQSPSNKVTEKGKDVELRCDPISGHTALYWYRQSLGQGLEFLIYFQGNSAPDKSGLPSDRFSAERTGGSVSTLTIQRTQQEDSAVYLCASSSTGGQETQYFGPGTRLLVL.

The CDR3 is CSARGVTEAFF. In DNA form, the CDR3 reads TGCAGTGCTCGAGGGGTCACTGAAGCTTTCTTT. The V call is TRBV20-1, the J call TRBJ1-1; D might be TRBD1 (5 bases). Trimming took 5 bases from V and 4 from J, leaving 8 bases between them. In germline, CDR1 is DFQATT, CDR2 SNEGSKA (reference sequence). This CDR3 comprises 11 residues.

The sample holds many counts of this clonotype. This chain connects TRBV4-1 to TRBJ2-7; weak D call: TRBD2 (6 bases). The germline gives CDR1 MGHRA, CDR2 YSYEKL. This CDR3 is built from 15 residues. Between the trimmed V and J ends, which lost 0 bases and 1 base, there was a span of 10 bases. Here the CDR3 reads CASSQDPGTSYEQYF. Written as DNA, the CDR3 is TGCGCCAGCAGCCAAGATCCTGGGACTTCCTACGAGCAGTACTTC.

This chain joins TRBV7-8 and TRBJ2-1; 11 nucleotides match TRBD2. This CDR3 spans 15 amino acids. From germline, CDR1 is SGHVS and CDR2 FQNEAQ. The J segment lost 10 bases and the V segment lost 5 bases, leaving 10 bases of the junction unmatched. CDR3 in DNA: TGTGCCAGCAGCGGTCTAGCGGGAGGCACCGAGGAGCAGTTCTTC. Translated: CASSGLAGGTEEQFF.

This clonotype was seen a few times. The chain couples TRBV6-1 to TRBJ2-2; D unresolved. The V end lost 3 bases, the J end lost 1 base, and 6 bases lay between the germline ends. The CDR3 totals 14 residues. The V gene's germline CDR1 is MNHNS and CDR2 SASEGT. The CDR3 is CASSEGRNTGELFF. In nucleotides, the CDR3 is TGTGCCAGCAGTGAGGGCAGGAACACCGGGGAGCTGTTTTTT.

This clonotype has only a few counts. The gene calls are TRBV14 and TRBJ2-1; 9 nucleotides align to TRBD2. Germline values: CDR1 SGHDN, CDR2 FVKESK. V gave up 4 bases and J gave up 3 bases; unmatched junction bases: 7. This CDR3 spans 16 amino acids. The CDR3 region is CASSLPGLAYYNEQFF. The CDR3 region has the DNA TGTGCCAGCAGCCTACCAGGACTAGCGTACTACAATGAGCAGTTCTTC. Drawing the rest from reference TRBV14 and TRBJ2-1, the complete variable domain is EAGVTQFPSHSVIEKGQTVTLRCDPISGHDNLYWYRRVMGKEIKFLLHFVKESKQDESGMPNNRFLAERTGGTYSTLKVQPAELEDSGVYFCASSLPGLAYYNEQFFGPGTRLTVL.